Listed below are T cell receptor beta chains from one sample, sequenced in a study of breast tumors, draining lymph nodes, adjacent tissues. TCRdb called the multiplex PCR reads again in MiXCR, with one record for every CDR3 protein. The sample carries approximately 45,000 distinct CDR3 sequences, more than 20% recorded once. Sequencing used breast tumor tissue. These receptors were obtained from a female donor with breast cancer. Some clones in this sample may be carry-over from other donors' samples. Both conserved end residues are part of each CDR3. The D gene is left open where the match is weak. For some rows the clone size is stated as once, few or many, or as a class when expanded; others skip it.

TRBV7-9	many	-	TRBJ1-2	CASSLAGGAANYGYTF	TGTGCCAGCAGCTTAGCGGGGGGCGCCGCTAACTATGGCTACACCTTC
TRBV2	many	-	TRBJ2-3	CASSVVQSRGTQYF	TGTGCCAGCAGTGTAGTCCAGTCGAGGGGTACGCAGTATTTT
TRBV7-2	-	-	TRBJ2-7	CASSLTRGAYEQYF	TGTGCCAGCAGCTTAACAAGGGGTGCCTACGAGCAGTACTTC
TRBV19	once	TRBD1	TRBJ2-6	CASSLEGGQDALLRANVLTF	TGTGCCAGTAGCCTCGAAGGGGGACAGGATGCTCTCTTGCGGGCCAACGTCCTGACTTTC
TRBV10-3	many	TRBD2	TRBJ2-1	CAISDPGLAGISSYNEQFF	TGTGCCATCAGTGACCCGGGACTAGCGGGGATCAGCTCCTACAATGAGCAGTTCTTC
TRBV7-3	many	-	TRBJ2-3	CASAAGSGTDTQYF	TGTGCCAGCGCCGCGGGGTCCGGCACAGATACGCAGTATTTT
TRBV11-2	-	-	TRBJ2-2	CASSLVLGPGELFF	TGTGCCAGCAGCTTAGTCTTAGGACCTGGGGAGCTGTTTTTT
TRBV24-1	many	-	TRBJ2-7	CATSDSGRGDEQYF	TGTGCCACCAGTGATTCTGGACGTGGCGACGAGCAGTACTTC
TRBV9	-	-	TRBJ2-6	CASSATGPTGANVLTF	TGTGCCAGCAGCGCAACAGGGCCAACTGGGGCCAACGTCCTGACTTTC
TRBV6-6	many	-	TRBJ2-2	CASTTTGGGTGELFF	TGTGCCAGCACCACCACCGGGGGTGGAACCGGGGAGCTGTTTTTT
TRBV5-4	-	-	TRBJ2-3	CASSLQGGGRTDTQYF	TGTGCCAGCAGCTTGCAAGGGGGGGGACGCACAGATACGCAGTATTTT
TRBV5-8	many	-	TRBJ1-4	CASSIRDGNEKLFF	TGTGCCAGCAGCATCCGGGACGGGAATGAAAAACTGTTTTTT
TRBV9	many	TRBD2	TRBJ2-7	CASSVGESAGGQLEQYF	TGTGCCAGCAGCGTAGGGGAGTCAGCGGGGGGCCAGTTGGAGCAGTACTTC
TRBV5-1	-	TRBD2	TRBJ2-1	CASSLEGLAGGGNEQFF	TGCGCCAGCAGCTTGGAGGGACTAGCGGGGGGGGGCAATGAGCAGTTCTTC
TRBV20-1	-	-	TRBJ2-5	CSFCPWGQETQYF	TGCAGTTTTTGCCCATGGGGACAAGAGACCCAGTACTTC
TRBV4-1	many	-	TRBJ2-7	CASSQLGDRVGPHRSYEQYF	TGCGCCAGCAGCCAATTGGGGGATAGAGTGGGGCCCCACCGGTCCTACGAGCAGTACTTC
TRBV29-1	many	-	TRBJ2-5	CSVERQGGRTQYF	TGCAGCGTTGAAAGGCAAGGCGGTAGGACCCAGTACTTC
TRBV12-3/TRBV12-4	many	-	TRBJ2-7	CASSLSGDPYEQYF	TGTGCCAGCAGTTTAAGTGGGGACCCCTACGAGCAGTACTTC
TRBV25-1	-	-	TRBJ2-5	CASSVKQETQYF	TGTGCCAGCAGCGTAAAGCAAGAGACCCAGTACTTC
TRBV7-2	many	TRBD1	TRBJ1-6	CASSDITGANTGDRSPLHF	TGTGCCAGCAGCGACATAACAGGGGCCAACACTGGGGATAGATCACCCCTCCACTTT
TRBV2	few	-	TRBJ1-1	CASTGHRGAFF	TGTGCCAGCACTGGACATCGGGGAGCTTTCTTT
TRBV5-1	many	TRBD1	TRBJ2-1	CASSFYRGPEKFF	TGCGCCAGCAGCTTCTACAGGGGACCTGAGAAGTTCTTC
TRBV7-8	-	-	TRBJ1-5	CASSLALGNQPQHF	TGTGCCAGCAGCTTAGCGTTGGGCAATCAGCCCCAGCATTTT
TRBV7-8	many	-	TRBJ2-5	CASSLGDRGETQYF	TGTGCCAGCAGCTTAGGCGATAGGGGGGAGACCCAGTACTTC
TRBV6-6	many	-	TRBJ2-7	CASSSFQGPGEQYF	TGTGCCAGCAGTTCATTTCAGGGGCCTGGCGAGCAGTACTTC
TRBV27	many	-	TRBJ1-2	CASSLGPLEGYTF	TGTGCCAGCAGTTTAGGTCCCCTTGAGGGCTACACCTTC
TRBV11-2	many	TRBD2	TRBJ2-7	CASSATSGSCWEQYF	TGTGCCAGCAGCGCAACTAGCGGGAGCTGTTGGGAGCAGTACTTC
TRBV5-1	many	TRBD1	TRBJ2-7	CASSLRGTGGSYEQYF	TGCGCCAGCAGCTTGCGCGGGACAGGGGGCTCCTACGAGCAGTACTTC